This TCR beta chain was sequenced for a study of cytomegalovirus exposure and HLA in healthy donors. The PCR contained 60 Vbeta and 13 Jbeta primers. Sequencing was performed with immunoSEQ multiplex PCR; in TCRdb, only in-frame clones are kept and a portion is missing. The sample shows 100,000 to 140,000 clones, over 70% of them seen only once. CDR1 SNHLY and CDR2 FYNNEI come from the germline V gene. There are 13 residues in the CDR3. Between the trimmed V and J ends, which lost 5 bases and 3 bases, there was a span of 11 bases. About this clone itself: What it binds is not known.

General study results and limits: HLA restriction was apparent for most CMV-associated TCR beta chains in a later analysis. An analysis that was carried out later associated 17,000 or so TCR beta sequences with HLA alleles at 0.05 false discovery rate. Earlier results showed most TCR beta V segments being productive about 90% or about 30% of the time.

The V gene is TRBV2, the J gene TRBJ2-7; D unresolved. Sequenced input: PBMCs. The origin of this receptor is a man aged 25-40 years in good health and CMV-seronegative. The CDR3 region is CASSTEVDYEQYF. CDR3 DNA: TGTGCCAGCAGTACCGAGGTAGACTACGAGCAGTACTTC.